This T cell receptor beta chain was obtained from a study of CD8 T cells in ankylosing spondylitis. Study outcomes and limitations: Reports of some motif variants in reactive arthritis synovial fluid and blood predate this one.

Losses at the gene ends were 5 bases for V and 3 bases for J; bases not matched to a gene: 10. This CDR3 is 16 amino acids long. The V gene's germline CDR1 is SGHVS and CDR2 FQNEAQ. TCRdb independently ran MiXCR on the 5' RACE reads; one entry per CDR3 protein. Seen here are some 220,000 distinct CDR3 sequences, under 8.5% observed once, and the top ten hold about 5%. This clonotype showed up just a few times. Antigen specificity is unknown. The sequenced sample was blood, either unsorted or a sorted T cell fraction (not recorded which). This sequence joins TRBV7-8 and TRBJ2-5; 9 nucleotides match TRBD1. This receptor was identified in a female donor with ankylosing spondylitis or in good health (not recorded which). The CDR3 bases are TGTGCCAGCAGCCTTGGACCGGGACAGGGCAAAGAGACCCAGTACTTC. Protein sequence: CASSLGPGQGKETQYF.